These 27 T cell receptor beta chains were all obtained from the same sample, sequenced in a study of Ad26.COV2.S vaccination and SARS-CoV-2 variants. Profiled with immunoSEQ multiplex PCR; TCRdb holds only in-frame clones, not every one. The table includes about 420,000 clones, approximately 90% detected once. Documented treatment: some 20 received Ad26.COV2.S at low or high dose, single or two shots; roughly five received placebo; per-sample allocation not given. At day 63 after the first vaccine or placebo injection, samples were drawn. The input for sequencing was peripheral blood, taken in a trial of Ad26.COV2.S vaccine versus placebo. These receptor sequences come from a person between 18 and 60 years old who received the Ad26.COV2.S COVID-19 vaccine or a placebo.

The V call is TRBV11-1, the J call TRBJ2-1; D gene uncertain. The germline V gene has CDR1 SGHAT and CDR2 FQDESV (reference sequence). Trimming stripped 2 bases from V and 7 bases from J, with 6 bases between. This CDR3 contains 12 residues. CDR3 amino acids: CASSLNSNEQFF. Written as DNA, the CDR3 is TGTGCCAGCAGCTTAAATTCGAATGAGCAGTTCTTC. Supplemented by reference TRBV11-1 and TRBJ2-1, the full variable domain reads EAEVAQSPRYKITEKSQAVAFWCDPISGHATLYWYRQILGQGPELLVQFQDESVVDDSQLPKDRFSAERLKGVDSTLKIQPAELGDSAMYLCASSLNSNEQFFGPGTRLTVL.

The rearrangement uses TRBV30 and TRBJ2-7; 11 bases fit TRBD2. The length of the CDR3 is 14 residues. Germline V gives CDR1 GTSNPN, CDR2 SVGIG (reference sequence). Trimming cost V 0 bases and J 3 bases; bases outside gene matches: 1. The CDR3 reads CAWSVTSGGYEQYF. The CDR3 coding sequence is TGTGCCTGGAGTGTAACTAGCGGGGGCTACGAGCAGTACTTC.

V and J are TRBV5-1 and TRBJ1-1, with TRBD1 as a possible D gene (5 bases). V was cut by 0 bases and J by 7 bases, with 19 bases left in between. The CDR3 length is 16 residues. Germline V gene data show CDR1 as SGHRS and CDR2 as YFSETQ. CDR3 residues: CASSLAGARRIGEAFF. The CDR3 coding sequence is TGCGCCAGCAGCTTGGCCGGGGCTAGGCGGATAGGTGAAGCTTTCTTT.

This chain joins TRBV7-8 and TRBJ2-1; D might be TRBD1 or TRBD2, each matching 5 bases. With 1 base removed from V and 0 bases from J, the gap between germline ends came to 10 bases. The CDR3 loop spans 16 amino acids. Germline-derived CDR1 and CDR2 are SGHVS and FQNEAQ. CDR3 DNA: TGTGCCAGCAGCTTAGTCGAGGGGAGCTCCTACAATGAGCAGTTCTTC. It translates to CASSLVEGSSYNEQFF.

The genes are TRBV12-3 or TRBV12-4 and TRBJ2-7; TRBD2 is a possible D gene (6 bases). Trimming removed 3 bases from V and 4 bases from J, with 10 bases in between. The CDR3 totals 13 residues. The chain's CDR3 is CASSLFGTYEQYF. The CDR3, as DNA: TGTGCCAGCAGTTTGTTCGGGACTTACGAGCAGTACTTC.

V is TRBV4-1 and J is TRBJ1-6; D may be TRBD1 (6 bases). V shed 1 base and J shed 8 bases, with 12 bases lying between them. The CDR3 length is 15 residues. CDR1 is MGHRA, CDR2 YSYEKL, per germline. The CDR3 nucleotides read TGCGCCAGCAGCCAAGTAGGGGGGCCCTATTCACCCCTCCACTTT. Translation: CASSQVGGPYSPLHF.

The rearrangement uses TRBV5-6 and TRBJ2-5; D call uncertain. The V end lost 4 bases, the J end lost 4 bases, and 11 bases lay between the germline ends. Looked up from germline, CDR1 is SGHDT and CDR2 is YYEEEE. The CDR3 consists of 13 residues. In DNA form, the CDR3 reads TGTGCCAGCAGCCTCTACACGAGAGAGACCCAGTACTTC. Encoded protein: CASSLYTRETQYF.

This clone was counted only a few times. The genes are TRBV9 and TRBJ1-6; possible D gene TRBD1, 5 bases. The germline CDR1 and CDR2 sequences are SGDLS and YYNGEE. CDR3 length: 15 amino acids. V was shortened by 4 bases and J by 7 bases, with 15 bases between the two germline ends. CDR3 region: CASSPSTAINSPLHF. The CDR3 nucleotides read TGTGCCAGCAGCCCTTCGACAGCTATAAATTCACCCCTCCACTTT.

This clone was observed a handful of times. This chain links TRBV7-8 with TRBJ1-1; the D is unclear. The CDR3 loop spans 15 amino acids. CDR1 is SGHVS and CDR2 is FQNEAQ in the germline V gene. V lost 2 bases and J lost 0, with 10 bases in between. The CDR3 reads CASSLWWVMNTEAFF. In DNA form, the CDR3 reads TGTGCCAGCAGCTTATGGTGGGTCATGAACACTGAAGCTTTCTTT.

This clone was detected only a few times. The sample has other DNA sequences that encode this CDR3 too. The rearrangement uses TRBV5-1 and TRBJ1-4; 7 positions agree with TRBD1. This CDR3 region has 15 residues. The germline V gene has CDR1 SGHRS and CDR2 YFSETQ. The V segment lost 1 base and the J segment 6 bases; nucleotides outside the gene matches: 6. CDR3 sequence (DNA): TGCGCCAGCAGCTTGAGGGGGCGCCGGGATGAAAAACTGTTTTTT. Translated, it gives CASSLRGRRDEKLFF.

The J gene is TRBJ2-2, the V gene TRBV27; tentatively, D is TRBD2 (5 bases). In germline, CDR1 is MNHEY, CDR2 SMNVEV (reference sequence). This CDR3 comprises 16 residues. V lost 2 bases and J lost 1, with 11 bases in between. The DNA for the CDR3 is TGTGCCAGCAGTTTACTAGCCTCTTTGAACACCGGGGAGCTGTTTTTT. This encodes CASSLLASLNTGELFF.

The CDR3 region has the DNA TGTGCCAGCAGCTCCCTGACTAGCGGGGGGGCGTACAATGAGCAGTTCTTC. Its translation is CASSSLTSGGAYNEQFF. The chain joins TRBV9 to TRBJ2-1, with TRBD2 matching over 14 bases. Germline assignment: CDR1 SGDLS and CDR2 YYNGEE. The CDR3 spans 17 residues. Germline trimming cut 4 bases from V and 4 bases from J; bases unmatched to any gene: 7.

This chain links TRBV4-1 with TRBJ1-4; D is undetermined. Per germline, CDR1 MGHRA and CDR2 YSYEKL. This CDR3 has 14 amino acids. Trimming pared 0 bases from V and 4 bases from J, leaving 6 bases between. The CDR3 sequence is CASSQDENNEKLFF. Written as DNA, the CDR3 is TGCGCCAGCAGCCAAGATGAAAATAATGAAAAACTGTTTTTT.

The V call is TRBV5-4, the J call TRBJ2-2; TRBD2 matches at 7 bases. CDR3 size: 17 residues. Trimming at V came to 0 bases and at J to 7 bases, leaving 12 bases not matched to a gene. Per the germline V gene, CDR1 is SGHNT and CDR2 is YYREEE (reference sequence). CDR3 sequence reads: CASSLVGGGGKDGELFF. The CDR3 DNA follows: TGTGCCAGCAGCTTGGTGGGCGGCGGGGGTAAAGACGGGGAGCTGTTTTTT. Variable domain in full (rest from reference TRBV5-4 and TRBJ2-2): ETGVTQSPTHLIKTRGQQVTLRCSSQSGHNTVSWYQQALGQGPQFIFQYYREEENGRGNFPPRFSGLQFPNYSSELNVNALELDDSALYLCASSLVGGGGKDGELFFGEGSRLTVL.

J is TRBJ1-4 and V is TRBV5-1; D gene ambiguous. The V gene lost 4 bases and the J gene lost 1 base, with 17 bases spanning the gap. Per the germline V gene, CDR1 is SGHRS and CDR2 is YFSETQ. This CDR3 has 17 amino acids. CDR3 residues: CASSGLPLQRTNEKLFF. In DNA form, the CDR3 reads TGCGCCAGCAGCGGGCTCCCTCTACAGAGAACTAATGAAAAACTGTTTTTT.

Written as DNA, the CDR3 is TGCGCCACCGGACAGGGGGGCAATCAGCCCCAGCATTTT. Protein product: CATGQGGNQPQHF. The J gene is TRBJ1-5, the V gene TRBV10-1; 10 bases are shared with TRBD1. CDR1 and CDR2 from the germline V gene are WNHNN and SYGVQD (reference sequence). This CDR3 has 13 amino acids. Germline trimming cut 10 bases from V and 2 bases from J; bases unmatched to any gene: 2.

The rearrangement links TRBV19 to TRBJ1-1; unclear D gene. The CDR3 spans 13 residues. Trimming removed 7 bases from V and 0 bases from J, with 9 bases in between. From germline, CDR1 is LNHDA and CDR2 SQIVND (reference sequence). CDR3 DNA sequence: TGTGCCAGTACCCCACTACTGAACACTGAAGCTTTCTTT. As protein: CASTPLLNTEAFF. Looking up the rest from reference TRBV19 and TRBJ1-1 gives the full variable domain: DGGITQSPKYLFRKEGQNVTLSCEQNLNHDAMYWYRQDPGQGLRLIYYSQIVNDFQKGDIAEGYSVSREKKESFPLTVTSAQKNPTAFYLCASTPLLNTEAFFGQGTRLTVV.

The gene calls are TRBV27 and TRBJ1-4; D possibly corresponds to TRBD1 (6 bases). This CDR3 comprises 19 residues. V dropped 0 bases and J dropped 8 bases, with 25 bases sitting between them. CDR1 and CDR2 from the germline V gene are MNHEY and SMNVEV (reference sequence). This CDR3 reads CASSLSAGDAGIAGEKLFF. As DNA, the CDR3 is TGTGCCAGCAGTTTATCTGCAGGGGATGCGGGGATTGCGGGGGAAAAACTGTTTTTT. The whole variable domain, remainder taken from reference TRBV27 and TRBJ1-4, is EAQVTQNPRYLITVTGKKLTVTCSQNMNHEYMSWYRQDPGLGLRQIYYSMNVEVTDKGDVPEGYKVSRKEKRNFPLILESPSPNQTSLYFCASSLSAGDAGIAGEKLFFGSGTQLSVL.

The chain links TRBV5-6 to TRBJ2-1; D is unclear. The CDR3 totals 16 residues. V was shortened by 4 bases and J by 1 base, with 15 bases between the two germline ends. The V gene's germline CDR1 is SGHDT and CDR2 YYEEEE. The CDR3 region is CASSPLSIRSYNEQFF. The CDR3 DNA is TGTGCCAGCAGCCCCCTATCCATTCGGTCCTACAATGAGCAGTTCTTC.

The V gene is TRBV19, the J gene TRBJ2-7; weak D call: TRBD1 (6 bases). V shed 5 bases and J shed 9 bases, with 20 bases lying between them. From germline, CDR1 is LNHDA and CDR2 SQIVND (reference sequence). This CDR3 region has 14 residues. The CDR3 DNA sequence: TGTGCCAGTAGTTCCCGAGGACAGCCCAGAGGGCAGTACTTC. Translating gives CASSSRGQPRGQYF.

This clone was seen just once. The gene calls are TRBV4-2 and TRBJ2-3; 9 bases map to TRBD1. The J segment lost 5 bases and the V segment lost 1 base, leaving 4 bases of the junction unmatched. The germline V gene has CDR1 LGHNA and CDR2 YNFKEQ. The CDR3 consists of 15 residues. The CDR3 nucleotides are TGTGCCAGCAGCCAAGCCACAGGGGGCCAAGATACGCAGTATTTT. This translates into CASSQATGGQDTQYF.

This clone showed up just once. The chain carries TRBV30 and TRBJ2-3; tentative D call: TRBD1 (7 bases). Trimming shortened V by 2 bases and J by 1 base, and 10 bases separated the two germline ends. Germline loops: CDR1 GTSNPN, CDR2 SVGIG (reference sequence). CDR3 length: 14 amino acids. DNA for the CDR3: TGTGCCTGGAGTACCAGGGGGGGCACAGATACGCAGTATTTT. Translated, it gives CAWSTRGGTDTQYF.

This sequence joins TRBV13 and TRBJ2-1; D uncertain. Trimming took 2 bases from V and 5 from J, leaving 4 bases between them. Germline-derived CDR1 and CDR2 are PRHDT and FYEKMQ (reference sequence). The length of the CDR3 is 12 residues. The CDR3 protein is CASSLLDNEQFF. CDR3 in DNA: TGTGCCAGCAGCTTACTCGACAATGAGCAGTTCTTC.

The chain joins TRBV28 to TRBJ2-7, with TRBD1 matching 9 bases. The CDR3 is made up of 14 amino acids. The V gene's germline CDR1 is MDHEN and CDR2 SYDVKM. V was pared by 7 bases and J by 0 bases, with 4 bases of the junction left unmatched. DNA for the CDR3: TGTGCCAGCACCAAGACAGGGGGCTCCTACGAGCAGTACTTC. The encoded protein is CASTKTGGSYEQYF. Drawing the rest from reference TRBV28 and TRBJ2-7, the complete variable domain is DVKVTQSSRYLVKRTGEKVFLECVQDMDHENMFWYRQDPGLGLRLIYFSYDVKMKEKGDIPEGYSVSREKKERFSLILESASTNQTSMYLCASTKTGGSYEQYFGPGTRLTVT.

The chain recombines TRBV28 with TRBJ2-4, with 11 bases identical to TRBD1. The CDR3 consists of 19 residues. Germline CDR1 reads MDHEN; CDR2 reads SYDVKM. V was clipped by 6 bases and J by 1 base; unmatched bases: 14. The CDR3 DNA sequence: TGTGCCAGCAGCGTACTGGGACAGGGGGGTTACGAGGCCAAAAACATTCAGTACTTC. It yields the protein CASSVLGQGGYEAKNIQYF.

The V call is TRBV7-2, the J call TRBJ2-7; no definite D call. The CDR3 contains 13 residues. The V gene's germline CDR1 is SGHTA and CDR2 FQGNSA. V dropped 1 base and J dropped 4 bases, with 8 bases sitting between them. For the CDR3, the DNA is TGTGCCAGCAGCTTAGGTTTAGGGTACGAGCAGTACTTC. Translated: CASSLGLGYEQYF.

The chain couples TRBV6-2 or TRBV6-3 to TRBJ1-2; the D gene is possibly TRBD1 (5 bases). The CDR3 is 14 amino acids. CDR1 and CDR2 from the germline V gene are MNHEY and SVGEGT. V gave up 5 bases and J gave up 4 bases, with 14 bases separating them. CDR3: CASSPRRGSYGYTF. DNA of the CDR3: TGTGCCAGCAGTCCCCGACGGGGCAGCTATGGCTACACCTTC.